This record covers a single T cell receptor beta chain. In the PCR, 60 Vbeta and 13 Jbeta primers were used. The assay was immunoSEQ multiplex PCR, and TCRdb's table has in-frame clones only and misses some. In all, the sample yields 50,000 to 60,000 clones. The data stem from a study of cytomegalovirus exposure and HLA in healthy donors. Trimming left V 5 bases short and J 2 bases short, with 15 bases between. The CDR3 extends over 15 amino acids. Germline loops: CDR1 SGHTA, CDR2 FQGNSA. The clonotype was recovered from a male donor in good health and CMV-seronegative. Source material: PBMCs. The chain couples TRBV7-2 to TRBJ2-5; TRBD2 might be the D (6 bases). CDR3 sequence: CASSRPGGWQETQYF. The CDR3 DNA is TGTGCCAGCAGCCGACCTGGGGGGTGGCAAGAGACCCAGTACTTC.